Listed below are T cell receptor beta chains from one sample, sequenced in a study of persistence of HIV-infected CD4 T cells. Libraries were prepared by immunoSEQ multiplex PCR; TCRdb keeps only in-frame clonotypes and omits some of them. Of some 50,000 clones in the sample, 85% to 90% are singletons; the top ten hold 3.3%. These receptors lack a known antigen. This material consisted of CD4+ T cells sorted from PBMCs after roughly 17-hour stimulation, taken from a patient who received antiretroviral therapy. These receptor sequences come from an adult woman with HIV who was CMV-seropositive. The CDR3 runs from the conserved cysteine through the conserved F or W. The order of the fields is D gene, V gene, J gene, clone size, CDR3 protein, CDR3 DNA. D genes are given only for firm matches. Expanded clones get a size class; other rows say once, few or many, or leave the size out.

TRBD2	TRBV6-2/TRBV6-3	TRBJ2-3	NA	CASSKAGGPTDTQYF	TGTGCCAGCAGCAAAGCGGGGGGGCCCACAGATACGCAGTATTTT
TRBD1	TRBV30	TRBJ1-2	NA	CAWTGQPGLGGYTF	TGTGCCTGGACGGGACAGCCCGGACTTGGGGGCTACACCTTC
NA	TRBV27	TRBJ1-5	NA	CASSPSSGRSSPLDRQPQHF	TGTGCCAGCAGTCCCTCCTCGGGCCGCAGCTCCCCCCTCGACCGTCAGCCCCAGCATTTT
NA	TRBV12-3/TRBV12-4	TRBJ2-3	NA	CASSFGTDTQYF	TGTGCCAGCAGTTTCGGAACAGATACGCAGTATTTT
NA	TRBV5-6	TRBJ2-3	NA	CASSWGERSTDTQYF	TGTGCCAGCAGTTGGGGGGAGCGGAGCACAGATACGCAGTATTTT
TRBD1	TRBV11-3	TRBJ2-3	NA	CASSHRGTDTQYF	TGTGCCAGCAGCCACAGGGGGACAGATACGCAGTATTTT
TRBD1	TRBV2	TRBJ2-7	NA	CASSEGRQGADEQYF	TGTGCCAGCAGTGAAGGGCGACAGGGGGCGGACGAGCAGTACTTC
NA	TRBV12-3/TRBV12-4	TRBJ2-2	NA	CASSLSTAGELFF	TGTGCCAGCAGTTTATCGACAGCCGGGGAGCTGTTTTTT
TRBD2	TRBV6-2/TRBV6-3	TRBJ2-3	NA	CASSDLGRGVGDTQYF	TGTGCCAGCAGTGACCTGGGACGGGGGGTCGGAGATACGCAGTATTTT
NA	TRBV10-3	TRBJ1-1	once	CAISESGRNTEAFF	TGTGCCATCAGTGAGTCGGGTAGGAACACTGAAGCTTTCTTT
NA	TRBV28	TRBJ1-5	few	CASWSSNQPQHF	TGTGCCAGCTGGTCTAGCAATCAGCCCCAGCATTTT
TRBD1	TRBV19	TRBJ2-7	NA	CATRGTGIRQGEQYF	TGTGCCACCCGAGGGACAGGGATAAGGCAAGGCGAGCAGTACTTC
NA	TRBV3-1/TRBV3-2	TRBJ1-5	NA	CASSQRGAAQKHF	TGTGCCAGCAGCCAAAGGGGGGCGGCCCAAAAGCATTTT
NA	TRBV7-3	TRBJ1-1	NA	CASSSTVNTEAFF	TGTGCCAGCAGCTCGACGGTGAACACTGAAGCTTTCTTT
TRBD2	TRBV9	TRBJ2-2	NA	CASSGPRLAGNTGELFF	TGTGCCAGCAGCGGCCCCCGACTAGCGGGTAACACCGGGGAGCTGTTTTTT
NA	TRBV12-3/TRBV12-4	TRBJ1-1	NA	CASSLAAGTEAFF	TGTGCCAGCAGTTTAGCTGCGGGGACTGAAGCTTTCTTT
NA	TRBV2	TRBJ1-4	NA	CASKAGGPNEKLFF	TGTGCCAGCAAAGCGGGAGGACCGAATGAAAAACTGTTTTTT
NA	TRBV5-1	TRBJ1-6	NA	CASTQEENSPLHF	TGCGCCAGCACCCAAGAGGAGAATTCACCCCTCCACTTT
TRBD2	TRBV7-2	TRBJ2-7	NA	CASSLYQAGGEQYF	TGTGCCAGCAGCCTTTACCAAGCGGGGGGCGAGCAGTACTTC
NA	TRBV7-3	TRBJ1-1	NA	CASSLAGDTEAFF	TGTGCCAGCAGCTTGGCGGGGGACACTGAAGCTTTCTTT
TRBD1	TRBV7-3	TRBJ2-2	NA	CASSPGQRTGELFF	TGTGCCAGCAGCCCGGGACAGCGCACCGGGGAGCTGTTTTTT
NA	TRBV7-9	TRBJ1-4	NA	CASSLRGTNEKLFF	TGTGCCAGCAGCTTAAGGGGGACTAATGAAAAACTGTTTTTT
NA	TRBV10-2	TRBJ2-1	NA	CASRHGTEQFF	TGCGCCAGCAGACATGGGACAGAGCAGTTCTTC
TRBD1	TRBV12-5	TRBJ2-1	NA	CASGLVLGQGSNEQFF	TGTGCTAGTGGTTTGGTATTGGGACAGGGGAGCAATGAGCAGTTCTTC
TRBD2	TRBV10-1	TRBJ2-3	once	CASSSGNPDTQYF	TGCGCCAGCAGTAGCGGGAACCCAGATACGCAGTATTTT
TRBD2	TRBV3-1/TRBV3-2	TRBJ2-1	NA	CASSHGLRTSGVNEQFF	TGTGCCAGCAGCCATGGGCTGAGGACTAGCGGGGTAAATGAGCAGTTCTTC
TRBD1	TRBV7-8	TRBJ1-5	NA	CASSLSDRVYNSNQPQHF	TGTGCCAGCAGTTTGTCCGACAGGGTTTACAATAGCAATCAGCCCCAGCATTTT
NA	TRBV18	TRBJ1-4	NA	CASSPGIGEKLFF	TGTGCCAGCTCACCGGGTATTGGTGAAAAACTGTTTTTT
NA	TRBV24-1	TRBJ2-3	NA	CATSDAGTDTQYF	TGTGCCACCAGTGATGCGGGAACAGATACGCAGTATTTT
TRBD2	TRBV27	TRBJ2-7	NA	CASRSTQLAGYYEQYF	TGTGCCAGCAGATCAACACAACTAGCGGGATACTACGAGCAGTACTTC
NA	TRBV12-3/TRBV12-4	TRBJ1-5	NA	CASSLGRNQPQHF	TGTGCCAGCAGTTTAGGCAGGAATCAGCCCCAGCATTTT
NA	TRBV5-1	TRBJ2-3	NA	CASSLGEGGTDTQYF	TGCGCCAGCAGCTTAGGCGAAGGGGGCACAGATACGCAGTATTTT
TRBD1	TRBV4-1	TRBJ1-1	NA	CASSLQGRGPSNTEAFF	TGCGCCAGCAGCCTACAAGGCAGGGGGCCTTCGAACACTGAAGCTTTCTTT
NA	TRBV5-1	TRBJ1-1	NA	CASSSQQGVATEAFF	TGCGCCAGCAGCTCACAACAGGGTGTCGCCACTGAAGCTTTCTTT
NA	TRBV5-1	TRBJ1-1	NA	CASSQKPGGTEAFF	TGCGCCAGCAGTCAAAAGCCGGGGGGCACTGAAGCTTTCTTT
TRBD2	TRBV9	TRBJ2-3	once	CASSVGLAGHTDTQYF	TGTGCCAGCAGCGTAGGACTAGCGGGCCACACAGATACGCAGTATTTT
NA	TRBV28	TRBJ2-1	once	CASTPTLGFHNEQFF	TGTGCCAGCACCCCGACGTTGGGGTTCCACAATGAGCAGTTCTTC
TRBD1	TRBV27	TRBJ2-6	once	CASSQQGAGANVLTF	TGTGCCAGCAGTCAGCAGGGGGCGGGGGCCAACGTCCTGACTTTC
NA	TRBV3-1/TRBV3-2	TRBJ1-1	NA	CASSQPSFPGASTEAFF	TGTGCCAGCAGCCAACCATCATTCCCCGGGGCAAGCACTGAAGCTTTCTTT
NA	TRBV18	TRBJ2-2	NA	CASLTGNTGELFF	TGTGCCAGCTTAACAGGGAACACCGGGGAGCTGTTTTTT
NA	TRBV4-3	TRBJ1-1	once	CASSQVVSQRAEAFF	TGCGCCAGCAGCCAAGTCGTCTCACAAAGGGCTGAAGCTTTCTTT
NA	TRBV7-2	TRBJ1-2	NA	CASSLVGGGRALNGYTF	TGTGCCAGCAGCTTAGTTGGTGGGGGCAGGGCGTTGAATGGCTACACCTTC
NA	TRBV15	TRBJ2-3	NA	CATSSTAWTDTDTQYF	TGTGCCACCAGCTCCACTGCTTGGACCGACACAGATACGCAGTATTTT
NA	TRBV4-3	TRBJ1-2	NA	CASSQENGESYTF	TGCGCCAGCAGCCAAGAGAACGGGGAAAGCTACACCTTC
NA	TRBV5-1	TRBJ2-1	NA	CASSTQTYNEQFF	TGCGCCAGCAGTACCCAGACTTACAATGAGCAGTTCTTC
TRBD2	TRBV5-1	TRBJ2-1	NA	CASSLVAGGSYNEQFF	TGCGCCAGCAGCTTGGTAGCGGGAGGCTCCTACAATGAGCAGTTCTTC
NA	TRBV18	TRBJ2-1	NA	CASSPSLTENLYNEQFF	TGTGCCAGCTCACCCTCCCTGACAGAAAATCTTTACAATGAGCAGTTCTTC